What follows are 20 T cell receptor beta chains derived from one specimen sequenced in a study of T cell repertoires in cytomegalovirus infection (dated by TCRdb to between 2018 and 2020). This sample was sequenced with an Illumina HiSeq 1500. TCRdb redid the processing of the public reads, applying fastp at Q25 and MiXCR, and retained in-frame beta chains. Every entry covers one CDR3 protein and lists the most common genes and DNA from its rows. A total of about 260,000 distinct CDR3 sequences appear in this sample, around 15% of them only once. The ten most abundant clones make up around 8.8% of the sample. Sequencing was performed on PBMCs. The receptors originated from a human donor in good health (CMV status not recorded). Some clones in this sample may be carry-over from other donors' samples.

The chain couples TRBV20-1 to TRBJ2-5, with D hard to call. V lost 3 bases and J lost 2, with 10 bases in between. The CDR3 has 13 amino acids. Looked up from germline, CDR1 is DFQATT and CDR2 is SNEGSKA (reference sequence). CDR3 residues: CSASSRIQETQYF. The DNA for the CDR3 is TGCAGTGCTAGTAGCAGGATTCAAGAGACCCAGTACTTC.

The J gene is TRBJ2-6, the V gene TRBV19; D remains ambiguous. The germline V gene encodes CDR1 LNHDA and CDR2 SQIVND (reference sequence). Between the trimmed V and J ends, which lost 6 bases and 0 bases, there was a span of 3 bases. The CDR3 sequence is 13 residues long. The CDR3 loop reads CASRYSGANVLTF. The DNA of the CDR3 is TGTGCCAGTAGATACTCTGGGGCCAACGTCCTGACTTTC.

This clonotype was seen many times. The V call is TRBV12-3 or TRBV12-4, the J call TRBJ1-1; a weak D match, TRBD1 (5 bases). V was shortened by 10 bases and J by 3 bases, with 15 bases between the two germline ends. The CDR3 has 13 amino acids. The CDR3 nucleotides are TGTGCCAACTCCCTCGGGGGGTACACTGAAGCTTTCTTT. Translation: CANSLGGYTEAFF.

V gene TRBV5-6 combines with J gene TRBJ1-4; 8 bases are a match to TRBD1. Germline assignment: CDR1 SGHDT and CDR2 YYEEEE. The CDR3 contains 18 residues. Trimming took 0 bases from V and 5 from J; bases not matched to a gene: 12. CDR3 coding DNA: TGTGCCAGCAGCTTGGCCGCGGCAGGGGGCGTGAAGAATGAAAAACTGTTTTTT. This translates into CASSLAAAGGVKNEKLFF.

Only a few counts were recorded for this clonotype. The chain's CDR3 is CSADEQYF. CDR3 nucleotides: TGCAGTGCTGACGAGCAGTACTTC. The rearrangement joins TRBV20-1 to TRBJ2-7, with unresolved D. From germline, CDR1 is DFQATT and CDR2 SNEGSKA (reference sequence). V was shortened by 5 bases and J by 5 bases, with 1 base between the two germline ends. The CDR3 totals 8 residues.

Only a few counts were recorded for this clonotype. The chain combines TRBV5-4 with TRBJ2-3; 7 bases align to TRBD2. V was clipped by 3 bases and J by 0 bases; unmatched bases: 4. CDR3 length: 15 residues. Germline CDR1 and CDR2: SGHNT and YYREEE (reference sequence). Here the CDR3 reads CASSSLADSTDTQYF. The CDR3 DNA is TGTGCCAGCAGCTCGCTAGCGGATAGCACAGATACGCAGTATTTT.

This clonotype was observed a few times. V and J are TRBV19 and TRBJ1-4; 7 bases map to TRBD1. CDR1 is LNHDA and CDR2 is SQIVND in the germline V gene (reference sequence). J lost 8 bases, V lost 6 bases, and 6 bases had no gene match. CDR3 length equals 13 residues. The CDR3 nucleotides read TGTGCCAGTAGAGACAGGGCCCACGAAAAACTGTTTTTT. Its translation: CASRDRAHEKLFF.

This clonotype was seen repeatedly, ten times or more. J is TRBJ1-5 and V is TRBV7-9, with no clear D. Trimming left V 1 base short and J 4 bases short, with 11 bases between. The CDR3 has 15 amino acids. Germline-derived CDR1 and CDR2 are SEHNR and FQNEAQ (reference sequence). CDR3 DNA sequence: TGTGCCAGCAGCTTAGAGGGAACAACTAATCAGCCCCAGCATTTT. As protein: CASSLEGTTNQPQHF.

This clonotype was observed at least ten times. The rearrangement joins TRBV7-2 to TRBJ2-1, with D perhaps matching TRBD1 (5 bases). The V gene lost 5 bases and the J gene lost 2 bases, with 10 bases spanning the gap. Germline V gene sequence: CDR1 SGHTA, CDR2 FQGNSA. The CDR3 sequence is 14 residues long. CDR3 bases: TGTGCCAGCAGCCCCAGGGTGGCCTACAATGAGCAGTTCTTC. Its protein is CASSPRVAYNEQFF.

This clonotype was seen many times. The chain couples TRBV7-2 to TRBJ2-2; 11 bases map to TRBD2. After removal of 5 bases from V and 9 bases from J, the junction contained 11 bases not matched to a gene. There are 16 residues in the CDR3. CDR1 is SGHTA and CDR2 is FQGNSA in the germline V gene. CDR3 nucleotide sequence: TGTGCCAGCAGCCCAGAGGGACTAGCGGCCGGGCGGGAGCTGTTTTTT. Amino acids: CASSPEGLAAGRELFF.

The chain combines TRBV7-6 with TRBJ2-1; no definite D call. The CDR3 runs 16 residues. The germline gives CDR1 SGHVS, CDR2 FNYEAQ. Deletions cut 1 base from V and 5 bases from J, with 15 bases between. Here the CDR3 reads CASSLERGSGHNEQFF. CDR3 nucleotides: TGTGCCAGCAGCTTAGAAAGAGGATCCGGGCACAATGAGCAGTTCTTC. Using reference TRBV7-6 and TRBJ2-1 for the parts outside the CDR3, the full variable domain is GAGVSQSPRYKVTKRGQDVALRCDPISGHVSLYWYRQALGQGPEFLTYFNYEAQQDKSGLPNDRFSAERPEGSISTLTIQRTEQRDSAMYRCASSLERGSGHNEQFFGPGTRLTVL.

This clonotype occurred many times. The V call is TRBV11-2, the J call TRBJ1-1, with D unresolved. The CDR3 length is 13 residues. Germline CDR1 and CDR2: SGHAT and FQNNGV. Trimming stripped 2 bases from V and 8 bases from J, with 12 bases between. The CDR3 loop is CASSLRSDSEAFF. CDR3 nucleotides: TGTGCCAGCAGCTTACGTTCGGACTCAGAAGCTTTCTTT.

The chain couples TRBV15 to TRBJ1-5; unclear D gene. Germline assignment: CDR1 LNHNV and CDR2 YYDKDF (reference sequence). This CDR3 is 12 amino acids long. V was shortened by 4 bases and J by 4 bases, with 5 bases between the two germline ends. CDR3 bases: TGTGCCACCAGCACCCCTAATCAGCCCCAGCATTTT. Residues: CATSTPNQPQHF.

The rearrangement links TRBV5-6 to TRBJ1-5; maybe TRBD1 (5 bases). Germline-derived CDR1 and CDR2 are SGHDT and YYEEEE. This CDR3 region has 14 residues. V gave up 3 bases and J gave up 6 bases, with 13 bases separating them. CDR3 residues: CASSSERGGQPQHF. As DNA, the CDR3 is TGTGCCAGCAGCTCCGAACGGGGCGGTCAGCCCCAGCATTTT.

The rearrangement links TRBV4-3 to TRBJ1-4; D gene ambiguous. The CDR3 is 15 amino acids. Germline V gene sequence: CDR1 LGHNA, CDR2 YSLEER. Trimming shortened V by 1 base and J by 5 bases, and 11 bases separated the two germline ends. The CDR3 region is CASSQAPGRNEKLFF. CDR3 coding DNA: TGCGCCAGCAGCCAAGCACCTGGGAGGAATGAAAAACTGTTTTTT.

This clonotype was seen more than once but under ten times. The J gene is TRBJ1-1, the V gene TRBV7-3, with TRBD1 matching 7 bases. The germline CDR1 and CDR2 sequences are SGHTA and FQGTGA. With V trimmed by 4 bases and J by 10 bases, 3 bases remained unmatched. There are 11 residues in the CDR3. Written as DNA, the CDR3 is TGTGCCAGCAGCTCAGGGGGGGTAGCTTTCTTT. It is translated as CASSSGGVAFF.

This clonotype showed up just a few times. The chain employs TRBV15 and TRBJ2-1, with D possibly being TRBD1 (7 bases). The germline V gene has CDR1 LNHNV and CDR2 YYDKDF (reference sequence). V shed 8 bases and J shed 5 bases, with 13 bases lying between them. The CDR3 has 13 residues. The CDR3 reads CATQGGGNNEQFF. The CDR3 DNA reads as TGTGCCACCCAGGGGGGCGGCAACAATGAGCAGTTCTTC.

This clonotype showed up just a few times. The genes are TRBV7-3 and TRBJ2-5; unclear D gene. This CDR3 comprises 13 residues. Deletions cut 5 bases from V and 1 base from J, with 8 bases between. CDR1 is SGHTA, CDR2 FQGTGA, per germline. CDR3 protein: CASSAKVQETQYF. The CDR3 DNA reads TGTGCCAGCAGCGCCAAGGTCCAAGAGACCCAGTACTTC.

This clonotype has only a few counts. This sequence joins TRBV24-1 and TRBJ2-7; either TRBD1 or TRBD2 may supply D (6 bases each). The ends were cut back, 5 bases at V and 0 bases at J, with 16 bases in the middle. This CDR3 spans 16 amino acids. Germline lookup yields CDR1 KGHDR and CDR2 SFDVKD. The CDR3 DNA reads TGTGCCACCAGTGGGGGAACAGGGACTCCCTCCTACGAGCAGTACTTC. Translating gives CATSGGTGTPSYEQYF.

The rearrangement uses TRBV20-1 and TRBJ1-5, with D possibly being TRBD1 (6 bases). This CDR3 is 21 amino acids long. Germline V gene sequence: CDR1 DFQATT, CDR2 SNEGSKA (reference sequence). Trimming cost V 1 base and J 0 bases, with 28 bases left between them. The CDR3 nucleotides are TGCAGTGCTAGAGCCTTATTATCCAACAGGGCAACGGCGTATAGCAATCAGCCCCAGCATTTT. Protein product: CSARALLSNRATAYSNQPQHF.